The clone carrying this T cell receptor (beta chain) showed up just a few times. CDR1 is SGDLS, CDR2 YYNGEE, per germline. The CDR3 has 13 amino acids. The V segment lost 2 bases and the J segment 6 bases; nucleotides outside the gene matches: 1. Produced via immunoSEQ multiplex PCR; TCRdb's table is partial and in-frame only. The sample carries about 110,000 clones, approximately 90% recorded once. The sample belongs to a study of T cell responses to AZD1222 COVID-19 vaccine. Sequencing used peripheral blood, obtained on day 0 of AZD1222 vaccination. The clonotype comes from an adult in good health. This chain connects TRBV9 to TRBJ2-1, with 8 bases that match TRBD2. The CDR3 loop is CASSVSGGNEQFF. Here the CDR3 DNA reads TGTGCCAGCAGCGTCAGCGGGGGCAATGAGCAGTTCTTC.